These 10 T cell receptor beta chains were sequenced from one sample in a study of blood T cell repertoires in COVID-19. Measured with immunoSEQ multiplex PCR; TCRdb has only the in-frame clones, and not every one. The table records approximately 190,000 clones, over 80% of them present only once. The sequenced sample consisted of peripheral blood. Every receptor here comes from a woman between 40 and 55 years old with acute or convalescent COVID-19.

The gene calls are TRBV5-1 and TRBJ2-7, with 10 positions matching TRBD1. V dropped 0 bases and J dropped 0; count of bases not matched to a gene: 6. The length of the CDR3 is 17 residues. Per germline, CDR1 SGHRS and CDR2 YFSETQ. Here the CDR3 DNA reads TGCGCCAGCAGCTTGGCCTTGGGACAGGGGCTCTCCTACGAGCAGTACTTC. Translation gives CASSLALGQGLSYEQYF.

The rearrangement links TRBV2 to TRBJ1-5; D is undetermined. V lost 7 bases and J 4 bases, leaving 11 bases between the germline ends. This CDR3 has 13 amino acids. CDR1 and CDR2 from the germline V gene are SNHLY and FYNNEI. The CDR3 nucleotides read TGTGCCAGCATGTTAGGAGAAAATCAGCCCCAGCATTTT. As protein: CASMLGENQPQHF.

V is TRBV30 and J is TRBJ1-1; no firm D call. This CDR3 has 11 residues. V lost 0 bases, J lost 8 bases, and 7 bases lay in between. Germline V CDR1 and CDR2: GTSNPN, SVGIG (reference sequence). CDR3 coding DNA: TGTGCCTGGAGTGTCGACAAAGAAGCTTTCTTT. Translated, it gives CAWSVDKEAFF.

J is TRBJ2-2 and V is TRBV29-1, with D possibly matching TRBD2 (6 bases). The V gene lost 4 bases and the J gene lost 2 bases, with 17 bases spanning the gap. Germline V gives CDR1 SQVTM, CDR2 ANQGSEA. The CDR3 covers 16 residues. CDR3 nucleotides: TGCAGCGTTGTGGGAGGTAGGGGACCCAACACCGGGGAGCTGTTTTTT. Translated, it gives CSVVGGRGPNTGELFF.

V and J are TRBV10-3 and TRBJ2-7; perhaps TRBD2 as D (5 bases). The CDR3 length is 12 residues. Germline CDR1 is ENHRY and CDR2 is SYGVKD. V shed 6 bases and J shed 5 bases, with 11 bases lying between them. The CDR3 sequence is CAIRSPGDEQYF. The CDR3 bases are TGTGCCATCAGATCCCCCGGGGACGAGCAGTACTTC.

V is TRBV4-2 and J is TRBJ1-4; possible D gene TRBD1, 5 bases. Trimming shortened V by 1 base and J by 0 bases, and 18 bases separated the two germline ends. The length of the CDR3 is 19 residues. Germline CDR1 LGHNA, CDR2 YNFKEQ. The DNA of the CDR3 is TGTGCCAGCAGCCAAGTTGGTGACAGCTCGAAAACAACTAATGAAAAACTGTTTTTT. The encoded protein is CASSQVGDSSKTTNEKLFF.

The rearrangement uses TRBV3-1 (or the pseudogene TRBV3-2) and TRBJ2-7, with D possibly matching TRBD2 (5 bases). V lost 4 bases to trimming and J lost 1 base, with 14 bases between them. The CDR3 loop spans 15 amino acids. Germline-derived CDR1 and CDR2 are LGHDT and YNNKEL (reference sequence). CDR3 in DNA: TGTGCCAGCAGCCCAGATCCGGGAAGGTCCTACGAGCAGTACTTC. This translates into CASSPDPGRSYEQYF.

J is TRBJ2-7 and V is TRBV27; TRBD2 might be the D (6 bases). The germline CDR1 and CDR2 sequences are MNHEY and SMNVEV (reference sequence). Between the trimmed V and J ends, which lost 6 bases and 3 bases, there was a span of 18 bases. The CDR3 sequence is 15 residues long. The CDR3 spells CASREGGSNIYEQYF. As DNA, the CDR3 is TGTGCCAGCAGAGAGGGAGGTTCGAATATCTACGAGCAGTACTTC.

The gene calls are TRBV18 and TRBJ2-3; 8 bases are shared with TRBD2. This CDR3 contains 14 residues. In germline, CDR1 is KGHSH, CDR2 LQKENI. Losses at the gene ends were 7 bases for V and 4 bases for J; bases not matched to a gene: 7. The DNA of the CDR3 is TGTGCCAGCTGCGGACTAGCTAAATCAGATACGCAGTATTTT. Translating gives CASCGLAKSDTQYF.

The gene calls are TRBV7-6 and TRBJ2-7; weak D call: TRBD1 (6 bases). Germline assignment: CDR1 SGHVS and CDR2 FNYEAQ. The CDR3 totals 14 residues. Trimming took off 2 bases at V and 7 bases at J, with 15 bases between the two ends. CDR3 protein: CASSLLGGLEEQYF. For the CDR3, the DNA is TGTGCCAGCAGCTTATTAGGGGGTTTAGAAGAGCAGTACTTC.